This TCR beta chain is drawn from a study of blood T cell repertoires in COVID-19. Study at large: T cells, B-cell-depleted T cells, or PBMCs provided the cDNA or gDNA that served as material.

In the original workflow: Estimated nucleated cell counts came from reference gene primer amplification. Sequenced by immunoSEQ multiplex PCR; TCRdb stores in-frame clones only, minus some. That table furnishes V, J and clone size, whereas the DNA furnished D and trimming. The sample includes more than 150,000 clones, 80% to 85% seen only once; the top ten take 12% to 15%. CDR3 length: 14 amino acids. Germline CDR1 SNHLY, CDR2 FYNNEI. Deletions cut 6 bases from V and 4 bases from J, with 14 bases between. This clonotype was obtained from a man aged 18-30 years with active or convalescent COVID-19. Sequences were obtained from peripheral blood. The chain uses TRBV2 and TRBJ2-3, with D possibly matching TRBD2 (6 bases). The CDR3 sequence: CASRGTSGADTQYF. Here the CDR3 DNA reads TGTGCCAGCAGGGGGACTTCCGGAGCAGATACGCAGTATTTT.